These T cell receptor beta chains were read from a single sample in a study of T cells expressing NK-cell markers. Reanalyzing the 5' RACE reads, TCRdb keeps one entry per CDR3 protein, without DNA. The sample table sets out 350,000 to 450,000 distinct CDR3 sequences. Sample: blood T cells: a sorted CD56 or NKG2C T cell subset, CD4+ or CD8+ T cells, or bulk PBMC T cells (not recorded which). The source of these receptors is a man between 18 and 69 years old in good health. CDR3s include the opening cysteine and the closing phenylalanine or tryptophan.

j_gene	v_gene	len	CDR3aa
TRBJ2-5	TRBV5-4	15	CASSSGTLNQETQYF
TRBJ1-4	TRBV12-3/TRBV12-4	15	CASSLWSPSNEKLFF
TRBJ2-7	TRBV5-1	15	CASSPDRGRFGEQYF
TRBJ2-5	TRBV5-5	15	CASSFILAVQETQYF
TRBJ2-7	TRBV18	15	CASSTTGQGGYEQYF
TRBJ2-3	TRBV5-1	18	CASSLGSGSGASTDTQYF
TRBJ2-3	TRBV7-9	16	CASSFTGTTNTDTQYF
TRBJ1-6	TRBV14	16	CASSQGGFLYNSPLHF
TRBJ2-6	TRBV4-2	17	CASSQGLGAGGANVLTF
TRBJ2-7	TRBV11-2	15	CASSLQASKPYEQYF
TRBJ1-2	TRBV5-6	14	CASSLAGNYYGYTF
TRBJ1-3	TRBV20-1	16	CSARAGGPLRGNTIYF
TRBJ2-6	TRBV19	17	CASSSQTKNSGANVLTF
TRBJ1-1	TRBV11-2	15	CASSAWGLNLTEAFF
TRBJ2-1	TRBV5-1	15	CASSPPGADDNEQFF
TRBJ2-7	TRBV12-5	16	CASGLLRTRTFYEQYF
TRBJ2-5	TRBV5-6	15	CASSLGWGQGTAQYF
TRBJ2-1	TRBV20-1	15	CSALRWERGYNEQFF
TRBJ2-3	TRBV7-2	17	CASSPMRSGRGTDTQYF
TRBJ2-7	TRBV6-1	14	CASKGQGRWSEQYF
TRBJ2-7	TRBV29-1	14	CSATGTTNSYEQYF
TRBJ1-1	TRBV7-2	13	CASTPTRGTEAFF
TRBJ2-7	TRBV27	15	CASSPDDRVGAEQYF
TRBJ1-4	TRBV9	15	CASSVTLGASEKLFF
TRBJ1-1	TRBV6-1	14	CASSGDGWVTEAFF
TRBJ2-1	TRBV19	16	CASTPAGTGAYNEQFF
TRBJ2-6	TRBV6-1	17	CASRPPTGFLGANVLTF
TRBJ2-2	TRBV2	14	CASSTLLNTGELFF
TRBJ2-1	TRBV5-1	16	CASSLGAGSRYNEQFF
TRBJ2-6	TRBV29-1	14	CSGYRNSGANVLTF
TRBJ1-2	TRBV6-1	13	CASSERGLGGYTF
TRBJ2-2	TRBV7-2	13	CASSPKGDGELFF
TRBJ1-2	TRBV6-1	14	CASRLAETNYGYTF
TRBJ1-5	TRBV7-2	14	CASSFRTWDQPQHF
TRBJ2-5	TRBV7-8	15	CASSTSPGLEETQYF
TRBJ2-5	TRBV6-5	15	CASSPRQGARETQYF
TRBJ2-7	TRBV6-1	15	CASNAGQGRIGEQYF
TRBJ2-1	TRBV10-3	16	CAISESLAGGKNEQFF
TRBJ2-7	TRBV10-3	16	CAISESQVDSGYEQYF
TRBJ1-2	TRBV20-1	13	CSVGQAPNYGYTF
TRBJ2-4	TRBV12-3/TRBV12-4	16	CASSFGSPLAKNIQYF
TRBJ2-2	TRBV12-3/TRBV12-4	15	CASSLLGLATGELFF
TRBJ1-1	TRBV7-8	14	CASSPRISDTEAFF
TRBJ2-2	TRBV4-2	15	CASSQVLRGAGELFF
TRBJ2-3	TRBV3-1	15	CASSQGGGGTDTQYF
TRBJ2-7	TRBV12-3/TRBV12-4	16	CASSPGGLAGSHEQYF
TRBJ2-7	TRBV11-2	15	CASSLISTGIYEQYF
TRBJ1-3	TRBV28	20	CASSLFGFGTGEGSGNTIYF
TRBJ2-3	TRBV2	12	CASREDRATQYF
TRBJ1-1	TRBV6-4	13	CASTNRGITEAFF
TRBJ1-5	TRBV29-1	12	CSVLWGNQPQHF